This T cell receptor beta chain was recovered during a study of cytotoxic CD8 clonotypes in ibrutinib-treated CLL. Measured with immunoSEQ multiplex PCR; TCRdb has only the in-frame clones, and not every one. This table holds 150,000 to 200,000 clones, under 90% found once. The study's findings and limits: Rare overall, public clonotypes shrank or held steady under therapy. T-cell clonality at baseline went above that of age-matched healthy donors and rose and fell with circulating CD8+ T-cell counts. Collection times varied between progressing and sustained-remission patients.

This CDR3 is 15 amino acids long. The germline CDR1 and CDR2 sequences are MDHEN and SYDVKM. V was trimmed by 8 bases and J by 1 base, leaving 18 bases between them. This clone was seen only once. Its antigen is not known. Roughly 2.2 micrograms of genomic DNA (from cryopreserved PBMCs) were used for TCR beta libraries. The TCR was taken from a human donor with chronic lymphocytic leukemia. The chain combines TRBV28 with TRBJ2-7; a possible D gene is TRBD2 (7 bases). The material was PBMCs, obtained after 24 months of ibrutinib treatment. The CDR3 DNA sequence: TGTGCCAGCCGTTCCCCCGGGGGGACATCCTACGAGCAGTACTTC. Amino acids: CASRSPGGTSYEQYF.